These T cell receptor beta chains were read from a single sample in a study of CD8+ T cells in alopecia areata. Using immunoSEQ multiplex PCR, the repertoire was profiled, and TCRdb retains in-frame clones only, with some absent. The table has about 20,000 clones, less than 70% seen once. Sequencing was done on a sample of CD4+ Tregs sorted from blood. These receptors were obtained from a human donor with alopecia areata. Each CDR3 is given with its conserved first and last residue. The order of the fields is CDR3 DNA, CDR3 protein, clone size, J gene, V gene, D gene. D genes are given only for firm matches. Clone size appears in some rows only: once, few, many, or a class for an expanded clone.

CDR3 DNA: TGTGCCAGCTCACCTCCGGGACTAGCGGGAGCGGACACCGGGGAGCTGTTTTTT; CDR3 protein: CASSPPGLAGADTGELFF; clone size: few; J gene: TRBJ2-2; V gene: TRBV18; D gene: TRBD2
CDR3 DNA: TGCGCCAGTTCACGGGAAGGCTACGAGCAGTACTTC; CDR3 protein: CASSREGYEQYF; clone size: -; J gene: TRBJ2-7; V gene: TRBV5-1; D gene: -
CDR3 DNA: TGCGCCAGCAGCTTGGGACAGGGGGTAACAGATACGCAGTATTTT; CDR3 protein: CASSLGQGVTDTQYF; clone size: few; J gene: TRBJ2-3; V gene: TRBV5-1; D gene: TRBD1
CDR3 DNA: TGTGCCAGCAGCATAGTCTTGAACACTGAAGCTTTCTTT; CDR3 protein: CASSIVLNTEAFF; clone size: few; J gene: TRBJ1-1; V gene: TRBV21-1; D gene: -
CDR3 DNA: TGCAGTGCTGTACCCGGTGTGGAGCAGTTCTTC; CDR3 protein: CSAVPGVEQFF; clone size: few; J gene: TRBJ2-1; V gene: TRBV20-1; D gene: -
CDR3 DNA: TGTGCCAGCAGACTTGCAACTAATGAAAAACTGTTTTTT; CDR3 protein: CASRLATNEKLFF; clone size: -; J gene: TRBJ1-4; V gene: TRBV6-5; D gene: -
CDR3 DNA: TGTGCCAGCAGTCAGACGAATAGTAACTCCGGGGAGCTGTTTTTT; CDR3 protein: CASSQTNSNSGELFF; clone size: -; J gene: TRBJ2-2; V gene: TRBV2; D gene: -
CDR3 DNA: TGTGCCAGCAGTCGCTTGAGAGATACGCAGTATTTT; CDR3 protein: CASSRLRDTQYF; clone size: -; J gene: TRBJ2-3; V gene: TRBV6-1; D gene: -
CDR3 DNA: TGTGCCAGCAGTTTCCCGGGACTCCACTACGAGCAGTACTTC; CDR3 protein: CASSFPGLHYEQYF; clone size: -; J gene: TRBJ2-7; V gene: TRBV28; D gene: -
CDR3 DNA: TGTGCCAGCAGCTCAACAGGGGGCCGAGAAAAACTGTTTTTT; CDR3 protein: CASSSTGGREKLFF; clone size: once; J gene: TRBJ1-4; V gene: TRBV5-6; D gene: TRBD1
CDR3 DNA: TGTGCCAGCAGCTTGAACGGACCAGATCACACCTTC; CDR3 protein: CASSLNGPDHTF; clone size: -; J gene: TRBJ1-2; V gene: TRBV5-6; D gene: -
CDR3 DNA: TGTGCCAGCAGCTTCAGTAGCGGGAGGGCCCTCCACGAGCAGTACTTC; CDR3 protein: CASSFSSGRALHEQYF; clone size: -; J gene: TRBJ2-7; V gene: TRBV7-2; D gene: TRBD2
CDR3 DNA: TGTGCCAGCAGCCCCCAGTACGGGAGCAATCAGCCCCAGCATTTT; CDR3 protein: CASSPQYGSNQPQHF; clone size: -; J gene: TRBJ1-5; V gene: TRBV7-2; D gene: -
CDR3 DNA: TGTGCCAGCACCGAAGAGACCCAGTACTTC; CDR3 protein: CASTEETQYF; clone size: -; J gene: TRBJ2-5; V gene: TRBV21-1; D gene: -
CDR3 DNA: TGCGCCAGCAGCCAATCGGTACAGGGTTCGTATGGCTACACCTTC; CDR3 protein: CASSQSVQGSYGYTF; clone size: -; J gene: TRBJ1-2; V gene: TRBV4-3; D gene: -
CDR3 DNA: TGTGCCAGCAGGCTGACTAGTGTCCGCTCTGGGGCCAACGTCCTGACTTTC; CDR3 protein: CASRLTSVRSGANVLTF; clone size: -; J gene: TRBJ2-6; V gene: TRBV2; D gene: -
CDR3 DNA: TGCAGCGTTGAAGGAGGCTGGACAGGGAGAGGCACTGAAGCTTTCTTT; CDR3 protein: CSVEGGWTGRGTEAFF; clone size: few; J gene: TRBJ1-1; V gene: TRBV29-1; D gene: TRBD1
CDR3 DNA: TGTGCCAGTAGTATATTGACAGGGGCTTCCTACAATGAGCAGTTCTTC; CDR3 protein: CASSILTGASYNEQFF; clone size: -; J gene: TRBJ2-1; V gene: TRBV19; D gene: TRBD1
CDR3 DNA: TGTGCCAGCAGTCCTCAGTTGGTGGGAGGGCCAGTCGAGCAGTACTTC; CDR3 protein: CASSPQLVGGPVEQYF; clone size: -; J gene: TRBJ2-7; V gene: TRBV28; D gene: TRBD2
CDR3 DNA: TGTGCCAGCAGCAGGGGGAAAAATTCACCCCTCCACTTT; CDR3 protein: CASSRGKNSPLHF; clone size: -; J gene: TRBJ1-6; V gene: TRBV6-5; D gene: TRBD1
CDR3 DNA: TGTGCCAGCAGCCCCGGGACTAGTCGGTTTTCCGAGCAGTTCTTC; CDR3 protein: CASSPGTSRFSEQFF; clone size: -; J gene: TRBJ2-1; V gene: TRBV7-3; D gene: TRBD2
CDR3 DNA: TGTGCCAGCTCACCTTCGGGACAGGGGAGGAGTCAGCCCCAGCATTTT; CDR3 protein: CASSPSGQGRSQPQHF; clone size: few; J gene: TRBJ1-5; V gene: TRBV18; D gene: TRBD1
CDR3 DNA: TGTGCCAGCAGCTTCGTGGACAACACAGATACGCAGTATTTT; CDR3 protein: CASSFVDNTDTQYF; clone size: -; J gene: TRBJ2-3; V gene: TRBV7-9; D gene: -
CDR3 DNA: TGTGCCAGCAGCCAATCCACAGATACGCAGTATTTT; CDR3 protein: CASSQSTDTQYF; clone size: -; J gene: TRBJ2-3; V gene: TRBV4-2; D gene: -
CDR3 DNA: TGTGCCAGCAGTCAACAGGGCTCTGGAAACACCATATATTTT; CDR3 protein: CASSQQGSGNTIYF; clone size: once; J gene: TRBJ1-3; V gene: TRBV7-2; D gene: -
CDR3 DNA: TGTGCCAGCTCACCTAATTCCTCCTACGAGCAGTACTTC; CDR3 protein: CASSPNSSYEQYF; clone size: few; J gene: TRBJ2-7; V gene: TRBV18; D gene: -
CDR3 DNA: TGCGCCAGCAGTCAGGGGGCAAGAAACGAGACCCAGTACTTC; CDR3 protein: CASSQGARNETQYF; clone size: few; J gene: TRBJ2-5; V gene: TRBV10-1; D gene: TRBD1
CDR3 DNA: TGCAGCGTTGCGGACAGGGGCTACGAGCAGTACTTC; CDR3 protein: CSVADRGYEQYF; clone size: few; J gene: TRBJ2-7; V gene: TRBV29-1; D gene: TRBD1
CDR3 DNA: TGTGCCAGCAGGACGACCGGTGAAGCTTTCTTT; CDR3 protein: CASRTTGEAFF; clone size: -; J gene: TRBJ1-1; V gene: TRBV6-1; D gene: -
CDR3 DNA: TGTGCCAGCAGAGCCGGGACTAGCAAAGCCGGGGAGCTGTTTTTT; CDR3 protein: CASRAGTSKAGELFF; clone size: -; J gene: TRBJ2-2; V gene: TRBV6-5; D gene: TRBD2
CDR3 DNA: TGCAGCGTGACCCCCGGGACAGGGGGCAGTCGGGACTATGGCTACACCTTC; CDR3 protein: CSVTPGTGGSRDYGYTF; clone size: -; J gene: TRBJ1-2; V gene: TRBV29-1; D gene: TRBD1
CDR3 DNA: TGTGCCAGCAGTGGGGACGGTAATCAGCCCCAGCATTTT; CDR3 protein: CASSGDGNQPQHF; clone size: -; J gene: TRBJ1-5; V gene: TRBV2; D gene: -
CDR3 DNA: TGCGCCAGCAGCTTGGAACGGGGAATCTACGAGCAGTACTTC; CDR3 protein: CASSLERGIYEQYF; clone size: -; J gene: TRBJ2-7; V gene: TRBV5-1; D gene: -
CDR3 DNA: TGTGCCAGCAGCCGACAGGGGGAAAACATTCAGTACTTC; CDR3 protein: CASSRQGENIQYF; clone size: once; J gene: TRBJ2-4; V gene: TRBV11-2; D gene: TRBD1
CDR3 DNA: TGTGCCAGCAGTGAACTTCCGGAGGGAAGAACTGAAGCTTTCTTT; CDR3 protein: CASSELPEGRTEAFF; clone size: -; J gene: TRBJ1-1; V gene: TRBV2; D gene: -
CDR3 DNA: TGTGCCAGCAGCGCCGGGAGCCGTCACTACGAGCAGTACTTC; CDR3 protein: CASSAGSRHYEQYF; clone size: -; J gene: TRBJ2-7; V gene: TRBV7-9; D gene: -
CDR3 DNA: TGTGCCAGCGGTTACCGTTTCGGGTTCCAAGAGACCCAGTACTTC; CDR3 protein: CASGYRFGFQETQYF; clone size: medium-sized; J gene: TRBJ2-5; V gene: TRBV27; D gene: -
CDR3 DNA: TGTGCCAGCAGCTTAGGTGCAGGGTCCTTCGATCAGCCCCAGCATTTT; CDR3 protein: CASSLGAGSFDQPQHF; clone size: -; J gene: TRBJ1-5; V gene: TRBV7-9; D gene: -
CDR3 DNA: TGTGCCAGCAGTCGGGACAGGTTAACAGATACGCAGTATTTT; CDR3 protein: CASSRDRLTDTQYF; clone size: few; J gene: TRBJ2-3; V gene: TRBV28; D gene: TRBD1
CDR3 DNA: TGTGCCAGCAGCAAAGGGGGGCTTGGGTCCTACGAGCAGTACTTC; CDR3 protein: CASSKGGLGSYEQYF; clone size: -; J gene: TRBJ2-7; V gene: TRBV21-1; D gene: -
CDR3 DNA: TGCAGCGTTGAAGAGTACAATGAGCAGTTCTTC; CDR3 protein: CSVEEYNEQFF; clone size: few; J gene: TRBJ2-1; V gene: TRBV29-1; D gene: -